This entry concerns a single T cell receptor beta chain. This sample is part of a study of T cells and Merkel cell carcinoma outcomes. Trimming shortened V by 5 bases and J by 3 bases, and 10 bases separated the two germline ends. The CDR3 has 13 residues. Looked up from germline, CDR1 is LNHDA and CDR2 is SQIVND (reference sequence). Profiled with immunoSEQ multiplex PCR; TCRdb holds only in-frame clones, not every one. The data show some 1,700 clones, nearly 90% seen once. The rearrangement uses TRBV19 and TRBJ1-1; D is possibly TRBD1 (5 bases). The specimen sequenced was tumor tissue from Merkel cell carcinoma. This TCR came from a human donor with Merkel cell carcinoma. CDR3 nucleotides: TGTGCCAGTAGTTATAGAGGGGACACTGAAGCTTTCTTT. It translates to CASSYRGDTEAFF.